The clone carrying this T cell receptor beta chain is a singleton in its sample. The target antigen is unknown. Per the germline V gene, CDR1 is MNHEY and CDR2 is SVGAGI. Deletions cut 0 bases from V and 1 base from J, with 7 bases between. The CDR3 runs 15 residues. The sample is drawn from a study of PD-1 blockade in classical Hodgkin lymphoma. Time point noted: cycle 4 day 1 (C4D1), after 5 to 7 weeks of nivolumab. Relapse after autologous stem cell transplantation occurred in every patient, and brentuximab vedotin exposure varied. Clones were read by immunoSEQ multiplex PCR, and TCRdb kept only the in-frame ones, dropping some. The sample includes around 50,000 clones, around 76% of them seen just once. Regarding the study as a whole: Causes of the repertoire differences remain undefined, possibly disease activity or prior therapy. TCR diversity at baseline was reported to be reduced in newly diagnosed patients relative to healthy donors.

V gene TRBV6-5 combines with J gene TRBJ1-3; maybe TRBD1 (5 bases). The receptor comes from a human donor with classical Hodgkin lymphoma. Sequencing used peripheral blood mononuclear cells (PBMCs), obtained before the fourth cycle of nivolumab. The CDR3 DNA follows: TGTGCCAGCAGTTACTCGGGGGAGTCTGGAAACACCATATATTTT. This translates into CASSYSGESGNTIYF.